Each of the 9 T cell receptor beta chains below was sequenced from the same sample in a study of blood T cells in healthy people across ages. With a J-beta primer mix and a sample-barcoded 5' primer, a second PCR ran about 7 to 12 cycles. TCRdb redid the calling of the 5' RACE reads with MiXCR, one entry per CDR3 protein. This table holds 650,000 to 800,000 distinct CDR3 sequences, approximately 52% found once. Sample: blood. These receptors were collected from a woman older than 75 in good health.

The chain links TRBV15 to TRBJ2-3; 14 nucleotides align to TRBD2. The germline V gene has CDR1 LNHNV and CDR2 YYDKDF (reference sequence). Trimming removed 1 base from V and 3 bases from J; junction bases left unmatched: 12. This CDR3 region has 20 residues. For the CDR3, the DNA is TGTGCCACCAGCAGAGCCCCCCTGACTAGCGGGAGGGCTAGTACAGATACGCAGTATTTT. It encodes CATSRAPLTSGRASTDTQYF.

The chain recombines TRBV28 with TRBJ2-5; D may correspond to TRBD1 or TRBD2 (6 bases each). V shed 6 bases and J shed 4 bases, with 15 bases lying between them. Germline-derived CDR1 and CDR2 are MDHEN and SYDVKM. This CDR3 has 14 amino acids. CDR3 DNA: TGTGCCAGCAGAACAGACAGGCGGGGAGAGACCCAGTACTTC. This sequence encodes CASRTDRRGETQYF.

This clonotype has more than one count but fewer than ten. This chain joins TRBV15 and TRBJ1-5; unclear D gene. Looked up from germline, CDR1 is LNHNV and CDR2 is YYDKDF (reference sequence). CDR3 length: 12 amino acids. The V end lost 3 bases, the J end lost 5 bases, and 5 bases lay between the germline ends. The CDR3 loop reads CATSSPHQPQHF. The DNA for the CDR3 is TGTGCCACCAGCAGTCCTCATCAGCCCCAGCATTTT.

The chain couples TRBV6-2 or TRBV6-3 to TRBJ1-5; possible D gene TRBD1, 6 bases. The CDR3 contains 15 residues. Germline V gene lookup returns CDR1 MNHEY and CDR2 SVGEGT. V was clipped by 8 bases and J by 6 bases, with 20 bases between them. CDR3 nucleotides: TGTGCCAGCGGCGACAGGATATCAGCGGCTCAGCCCCAGCATTTT. This sequence encodes CASGDRISAAQPQHF.

The V and J genes are TRBV7-9 and TRBJ2-1; 9 bases align to TRBD2. The ends lost 3 bases at V and 4 bases at J; junction bases unmatched: 4. The CDR3 length is 15 residues. Looked up from germline, CDR1 is SEHNR and CDR2 is FQNEAQ (reference sequence). The CDR3 sequence: CASSFRGGAYNEQFF. CDR3 nucleotide sequence: TGTGCCAGCAGCTTTCGCGGGGGGGCATACAATGAGCAGTTCTTC.

This clonotype occurred many times. The chain combines TRBV12-3 or TRBV12-4 with TRBJ2-7; tentatively, D is TRBD1 (6 bases). Between the trimmed V and J ends, which lost 7 bases and 6 bases, there was a span of 16 bases. The CDR3 has 13 amino acids. The CDR3 loop is CASIQTGIGEQYF. DNA for the CDR3: TGTGCCAGCATCCAGACAGGAATCGGCGAGCAGTACTTC.

This clonotype has just a few counts. This may be a read error: a much more frequent sequence differs by one nucleotide. The chain uses TRBV20-1 and TRBJ2-5; D tentatively reads TRBD1 or TRBD2 (5 bases each). This CDR3 has 18 amino acids. Germline-derived CDR1 and CDR2 are DFQATT and SNEGSKA (reference sequence). In DNA form, the CDR3 reads TGCAGTACTAGAGATGCCGGGACCCTAACGACCGTCCAAGAGACCCAGTACTTC. Its translation: CSTRDAGTLTTVQETQYF.

Concerning this clonotype: This could be a read error, since a much larger clone is one nucleotide away. The chain recombines TRBV28 with TRBJ2-7, with 8 nucleotides matching TRBD1. This CDR3 spans 15 amino acids. The V and J ends lost 8 bases and 7 bases, in that order; junction bases with no gene match: 16. Germline assignment: CDR1 MDHEN and CDR2 SYDVKM. The CDR3 DNA sequence: TGTGCCAGCCCGACAGGGGAGAGGTCCTACAATGAGCAGTACTTC. Its translation: CASPTGERSYNEQYF. Full variable domain (rest looked up from reference TRBV28 and TRBJ2-7): DVKVTQSSRYLVKRTGEKVFLECVQDMDHENMFWYRQDPGLGLRLIYFSYDVKMKEKGDIPEGYSVSREKKERFSLILESASTNQTSMYLCASPTGERSYNEQYFGPGTRLTVT.

The genes are TRBV7-2 and TRBJ2-1; 10 bases agree with TRBD2. The CDR3 has 16 residues. CDR1 SGHTA and CDR2 FQGNSA come from the germline V gene. With V trimmed by 1 base and J by 9 bases, 9 bases remained unmatched. The CDR3 sequence is CASSLETSGPSGEQFF. In nucleotides, the CDR3 is TGTGCCAGCAGCTTAGAGACTAGCGGGCCCAGCGGTGAGCAGTTCTTC.